A single TCR beta chain is shown here with its context. This record comes from a study of identical twins. CDR3 length equals 17 residues. The J segment lost 2 bases and the V segment lost 5 bases, leaving 10 bases of the junction unmatched. Germline V gene sequence: CDR1 MNHEY, CDR2 SMNVEV (reference sequence). A universal primer site was added by template switching, and unique molecular identifiers were carried by the cDNA. A single record per CDR3 protein comes from TCRdb applying MiXCR to the 5' RACE reads. The top ten clones hold roughly 15% of a sample with about 220,000 distinct CDR3 sequences, 6.5% to 8% of them seen once. The same sample was also studied in work on T cells expressing NK-cell markers. This second study notes: The TCR beta repertoires originated in sorted CD3+CD56+NKG2C+, CD3+CD56+NKG2C- and CD3+CD56-NKG2C+ T cells. Expanded clones of NKG2C+ T cells had an unclear HCMV specificity.

The TCR comes from a woman aged 18-29 years in good health. The specimen was CD8+ T cells sorted from blood. The chain has TRBV27 and TRBJ2-1; TRBD2 aligns across 9 bases. For the CDR3, the DNA is TGTGCCAGCAGTCCCCTGACTAGCGGACCGGCCTACAATGAGCAGTTCTTC. It translates to CASSPLTSGPAYNEQFF.